A selection of T cell receptor beta chains follows, all from one sample in a study of OX40 agonist ivuxolimab in advanced cancers. Clones were sequenced by immunoSEQ multiplex PCR, and TCRdb holds only the in-frame ones, with some missing. The repertoire holds about 71,000 clones, with approximately 91% as singletons. Sequences were derived from CD4+ or CD8+ T cells sorted from blood, sampled in a trial of the OX40 agonist ivuxolimab. The receptors stem from an adult with an advanced solid tumor such as melanoma, head and neck, liver or kidney cancer. CDR3s include the opening cysteine and the closing phenylalanine or tryptophan. The D gene is left open where the match is weak. Where a row states a size, it is once, few, many or the class of an expanded clone; other rows omit it.

J | D | size | V | CDR3 | DNA
TRBJ2-3 | - | - | TRBV11-3 | CASSILEGSGSTDTQYF | TGTGCCAGCAGCATACTGGAGGGTAGCGGCAGCACAGATACGCAGTATTTT
TRBJ2-7 | - | - | TRBV5-3 | CARSLVRETVYEQYF | TGTGCCAGAAGCTTGGTTAGGGAGACGGTCTACGAGCAGTACTTC
TRBJ2-7 | - | - | TRBV27 | CASSAGTDYEQYF | TGTGCCAGCAGTGCGGGGACAGACTACGAGCAGTACTTC
TRBJ2-7 | TRBD2 | - | TRBV13 | CASSLGGTSGYEQYF | TGTGCCAGCAGCTTAGGGGGGACTAGCGGCTACGAGCAGTACTTC
TRBJ2-7 | TRBD2 | - | TRBV11-2 | CASSTRTSARGYEQYF | TGTGCCAGCAGCACGCGGACTAGCGCCAGGGGGTACGAGCAGTACTTC
TRBJ2-7 | - | - | TRBV7-9 | CASSPDGNSYEQYF | TGTGCCAGCAGCCCGGACGGGAACTCCTACGAGCAGTACTTC
TRBJ1-2 | TRBD1 | - | TRBV27 | CASSLRGQSDNYGYTF | TGTGCCAGCAGTTTAAGGGGACAGAGCGACAACTATGGCTACACCTTC
TRBJ1-3 | - | - | TRBV2 | CASSEAPGSGNTIYF | TGTGCCAGCAGTGAAGCGCCAGGCTCTGGAAACACCATATATTTT
TRBJ2-3 | - | - | TRBV11-3 | CASSFRAGGSDTQYF | TGTGCCAGCAGCTTCCGGGCTGGGGGGTCCGATACGCAGTATTTT
TRBJ2-1 | - | once | TRBV28 | CASSFEGTGNEQFF | TGTGCCAGCAGTTTTGAGGGGACCGGCAATGAGCAGTTCTTC
TRBJ1-6 | - | - | TRBV6-5 | CASSPVMGNSPLHF | TGTGCCAGCAGTCCTGTCATGGGAAATTCACCCCTCCACTTT
TRBJ2-2 | - | - | TRBV4-2 | CASSQRGPSDGELFF | TGTGCCAGCAGCCAAAGGGGCCCTAGCGACGGGGAGCTGTTTTTT
TRBJ2-2 | - | - | TRBV28 | CASSLLGGRTGELFF | TGTGCCAGCAGTTTATTGGGGGGCCGCACCGGGGAGCTGTTTTTT
TRBJ2-7 | - | - | TRBV9 | CASSLISGSPHYEQYF | TGTGCCAGCAGCCTCATATCAGGGAGCCCGCACTACGAGCAGTACTTC
TRBJ1-3 | - | - | TRBV28 | CASRGTAIVSGNTIYF | TGTGCCAGCAGAGGGACGGCAATCGTCTCTGGAAACACCATATATTTT
TRBJ2-2 | - | - | TRBV6-6 | CASSYSTGELFF | TGTGCCAGCAGTTACTCGACCGGGGAGCTGTTTTTT
TRBJ1-1 | - | once | TRBV7-9 | CASSLETTENTEAFF | TGTGCCAGCAGCTTAGAGACAACAGAGAACACTGAAGCTTTCTTT
TRBJ2-3 | - | - | TRBV28 | CASSFPGYYTDTQYF | TGTGCCAGCAGTTTCCCCGGTTATTACACAGATACGCAGTATTTT
TRBJ2-3 | - | - | TRBV27 | CASSLSWRSTDTQYF | TGTGCCAGCAGTTTATCGTGGAGAAGCACAGATACGCAGTATTTT
TRBJ2-5 | - | once | TRBV4-1 | CASSHPRAPGETQYF | TGCGCCAGCAGCCACCCTAGAGCCCCGGGGGAGACCCAGTACTTC
TRBJ2-1 | TRBD2 | - | TRBV14 | CASSQRREVYNEQFF | TGTGCCAGCAGCCAAAGGCGGGAGGTTTACAATGAGCAGTTCTTC
TRBJ2-7 | - | - | TRBV28 | CASSFPDSSYEQYF | TGTGCCAGCAGTTTCCCGGATAGCTCCTACGAGCAGTACTTC
TRBJ2-3 | - | - | TRBV2 | CASSDYPTDTQYF | TGTGCCAGCAGTGACTACCCAACAGATACGCAGTATTTT
TRBJ2-7 | TRBD2 | - | TRBV4-3 | CASSPQTSGSYEQYF | TGCGCCAGCAGCCCACAGACTAGCGGGAGTTACGAGCAGTACTTC
TRBJ1-4 | - | - | TRBV7-9 | CASSRAGSNEKLFF | TGTGCCAGCAGCCGGGCAGGGTCTAATGAAAAACTGTTTTTT
TRBJ2-2 | - | - | TRBV7-6 | CASSLGGNTGELFF | TGTGCCAGCAGCTTAGGGGGAAACACCGGGGAGCTGTTTTTT
TRBJ2-7 | - | - | TRBV6-1 | CASSEAQLYEQYF | TGTGCCAGCAGTGAAGCTCAGCTTTACGAGCAGTACTTC
TRBJ1-2 | TRBD1 | - | TRBV7-2 | CASSSNPGQGVYGYTF | TGTGCCAGCAGCTCAAATCCGGGACAGGGGGTGTATGGCTACACCTTC
TRBJ2-2 | TRBD1 | - | TRBV9 | CASSVEQTGGWTGELFF | TGTGCCAGCAGCGTAGAGCAGACAGGGGGCTGGACCGGGGAGCTGTTTTTT
TRBJ2-5 | TRBD2 | - | TRBV4-1 | CASSQDWEGGQETQYF | TGCGCCAGCAGCCAAGATTGGGAGGGAGGCCAAGAGACCCAGTACTTC
TRBJ1-1 | - | - | TRBV4-1 | CASSQDGVNTEAFF | TGCGCCAGCAGCCAAGATGGGGTGAACACTGAAGCTTTCTTT
TRBJ2-7 | TRBD1 | - | TRBV9 | CASSGGGQSYEQYF | TGTGCCAGCAGCGGAGGGGGACAGTCCTACGAGCAGTACTTC
TRBJ2-3 | TRBD2 | - | TRBV13 | CASSFRLTSADTQYF | TGTGCCAGCAGCTTTAGATTGACTAGCGCAGATACGCAGTATTTT
TRBJ1-4 | TRBD1 | - | TRBV27 | CASSRNLPDRGPEKLFF | TGTGCCAGCAGCAGAAATCTCCCGGACAGGGGCCCTGAAAAACTGTTTTTT
TRBJ2-1 | TRBD1 | - | TRBV27 | CASSLTGGNEQFF | TGTGCCAGCAGTTTAACAGGGGGAAATGAGCAGTTCTTC
TRBJ2-7 | - | - | TRBV9 | CASSGGDSRTPYEQYF | TGTGCCAGCAGCGGCGGGGACAGCCGAACCCCCTACGAGCAGTACTTC
TRBJ2-5 | - | - | TRBV30 | CAWSTPRETQYF | TGTGCCTGGAGTACCCCGAGGGAGACCCAGTACTTC
TRBJ2-5 | - | - | TRBV7-6 | CASSQEEGLETQYF | TGTGCCAGCAGCCAGGAGGAGGGCTTGGAGACCCAGTACTTC
TRBJ2-7 | - | - | TRBV14 | CAMTMGTTSYEQYF | TGTGCCATGACTATGGGGACAACTTCCTACGAGCAGTACTTC
TRBJ2-1 | TRBD1 | - | TRBV10-3 | CAISETWTGKDNEQFF | TGTGCCATCAGTGAGACTTGGACAGGGAAGGATAATGAGCAGTTCTTC
TRBJ2-1 | - | - | TRBV27 | CASSLDSYNEQFF | TGTGCCAGCTCTTTAGACTCCTACAATGAGCAGTTCTTC
TRBJ1-1 | TRBD1 | - | TRBV7-6 | CASSFLTGEGDTEAFF | TGTGCCAGCAGTTTTTTGACAGGGGAGGGGGACACTGAAGCTTTCTTT
TRBJ1-5 | - | - | TRBV7-6 | CASSAQPPGDWGQPQHF | TGTGCCAGCAGCGCCCAGCCCCCGGGAGATTGGGGTCAGCCCCAGCATTTT
TRBJ2-3 | TRBD1 | - | TRBV30 | CAWGPGTDSWGTDTQYF | TGTGCCTGGGGTCCCGGGACAGATTCATGGGGCACAGATACGCAGTATTTT
TRBJ2-7 | - | - | TRBV7-9 | CASSPGEQYF | TGTGCCAGCAGCCCCGGCGAGCAGTACTTC
TRBJ2-3 | TRBD2 | - | TRBV10-3 | CAISASVGTSGSTDTQYF | TGTGCCATCAGTGCCTCCGTTGGGACTAGCGGGAGCACAGATACGCAGTATTTT
TRBJ1-2 | - | - | TRBV19 | CASSSHQNSPGYTF | TGTGCCAGTAGTAGTCATCAAAATTCGCCTGGCTACACCTTC
TRBJ1-6 | - | - | TRBV4-1 | CASSQDLKNSPLHF | TGCGCCAGCAGCCAAGATCTGAAGAATTCACCCCTCCACTTT
TRBJ2-5 | - | - | TRBV4-3 | CASSQSAYGTGRETQYF | TGCGCCAGCAGCCAATCCGCATACGGGACCGGTAGGGAGACCCAGTACTTC
TRBJ2-7 | - | - | TRBV19 | CASSPNPETGTYEQYF | TGTGCCAGTAGTCCAAACCCGGAAACCGGTACCTACGAGCAGTACTTC
TRBJ1-2 | - | - | TRBV4-3 | CASSQEGWGSDYGYTF | TGCGCCAGCAGCCAAGAGGGATGGGGGAGCGACTATGGCTACACCTTC
TRBJ2-3 | - | - | TRBV6-6 | CASTPPTGSTDTQYF | TGTGCCAGCACCCCCCCCACAGGGAGCACAGATACGCAGTATTTT
TRBJ2-7 | - | - | TRBV19 | CASSPVEGLRYEQYF | TGTGCCAGTAGTCCGGTTGAGGGGCTTCGCTACGAGCAGTACTTC
TRBJ1-3 | - | - | TRBV2 | CASTGTNTIYF | TGTGCCAGCACAGGGACGAACACCATATATTTT